Sequencing of this T cell receptor (beta chain) was carried out in a study of shared clonotypes between healthy human individuals. Study-level information: The study used three CD4 naive, three CD4 memory, two CD8 naive and one CD8 memory plate per donor.

In this sample, this clone turned up a few times. Losses at the gene ends were 0 bases for V and 8 bases for J; bases not matched to a gene: 4. The germline gives CDR1 KGHSH, CDR2 LQKENI. The CDR3 has 14 residues. Deep-level settings were used for running the assay. Sequencing was performed with immunoSEQ multiplex PCR; in TCRdb, only in-frame clones are kept and a portion is missing. Here the sample spans about 190,000 clones, roughly 70% being singletons. Material for sequencing was memory CD4+ T cells sorted from blood. Subset in this sample: CD45RA-negative fraction. J is TRBJ2-1 and V is TRBV18; 7 bases align to TRBD1. This TCR was recovered from a man in his thirties or forties in good health. CDR3: CASSPPTGSHEQFF. As DNA, the CDR3 is TGTGCCAGCTCACCACCGACAGGGTCCCATGAGCAGTTCTTC.